The clone carrying this T cell receptor beta chain was seen more than once but under ten times. Additional DNA sequences in this sample encode the identical CDR3. These data belong to a study of shared clonotypes between healthy human individuals. Libraries were prepared by immunoSEQ multiplex PCR; TCRdb keeps only in-frame clonotypes and omits some of them. The table includes roughly 680,000 clones, 72% detected once. With V trimmed by 8 bases and J by 4 bases, 2 bases remained unmatched. The CDR3 loop spans 13 amino acids. CDR1 and CDR2 from the germline V gene are ENHRY and SYGVKD. Healthy HIV-negative adults with no recent acute infections or vaccinations were recruited as donors.

The specimen was memory CD4+ T cells sorted from blood. Stated subset: CD45RA-negative fraction. This TCR derives from a woman aged 30 to 39 in good health. The V gene is TRBV10-3, the J gene TRBJ2-3, with 11 bases aligning to TRBD1. This CDR3 reads CAIGQGAADTQYF. The CDR3 DNA is TGTGCCATCGGACAGGGGGCGGCAGATACGCAGTATTTT.